This TCR beta chain was captured in a study of blood T cell repertoires in COVID-19. Study context: The United States, Italy and Spain provided the acute and convalescent COVID-19 samples. T cells, B-cell-depleted T cells, or PBMCs provided the cDNA or gDNA that served as material.

Of note for this clone: The sample carries other DNA sequences with the same CDR3.

Per the authors' pipeline: Reference gene primer amplification gave nucleated cell count estimates. Data came from immunoSEQ multiplex PCR; TCRdb stores just in-frame clones and leaves some out. V, J and clone size derive from that table, while D and trimming were established from the DNA sequence. The sample has about 180,000 clones; 80% to 90% are singletons. The CDR3 covers 17 residues. V lost 1 base, J lost 0 bases, and 13 bases lay in between. Germline CDR1 SGHVS, CDR2 FQNEAQ. Sequenced: peripheral blood. The chain has TRBV7-8 and TRBJ1-3; D is undetermined. The clonotype comes from a man aged 55 to 70 with acute or convalescent COVID-19. The CDR3: CASSLESGLFSGNTIYF. The CDR3, as DNA: TGTGCCAGCAGCTTAGAATCAGGCTTATTCTCTGGAAACACCATATATTTT.